This is a list of T cell receptor beta chains from one sample in a study of blood T cell repertoires in COVID-19. Only in-frame clones appear in the TCRdb table, and some are missing; sequencing was by immunoSEQ multiplex PCR. The data hold fewer than 350,000 clones, with about four fifths observed a single time. The sample consisted of peripheral blood. The receptors stem from a woman in her fifties or sixties with active or convalescent COVID-19. The CDR3 runs from the conserved cysteine through the conserved F or W. Fields, in order: D gene, clone size, J gene, CDR3 length, V gene, CDR3 DNA, CDR3 protein. A D gene is named only where the DNA matches it firmly. Only part of the rows carry a size: once, few, many, or a class if the clone is expanded.

D gene: -
clone size: -
J gene: TRBJ1-1
CDR3 length: 13
V gene: TRBV19
CDR3 DNA: TGTGCCAGTCGGGCGGGCTCGAACACTGAAGCTTTCTTT
CDR3 protein: CASRAGSNTEAFF

D gene: TRBD1
clone size: few
J gene: TRBJ1-3
CDR3 length: 14
V gene: TRBV10-3
CDR3 DNA: TGTGCCATCAGTGGGACAGGGGTCGGAAACACCATATATTTT
CDR3 protein: CAISGTGVGNTIYF

D gene: TRBD1
clone size: -
J gene: TRBJ1-4
CDR3 length: 15
V gene: TRBV6-4
CDR3 DNA: TGTGCCAGCAGAGCCCAGGGGGCAACTAATGAAAAACTGTTTTTT
CDR3 protein: CASRAQGATNEKLFF

D gene: -
clone size: many
J gene: TRBJ1-5
CDR3 length: 17
V gene: TRBV15
CDR3 DNA: TGTGCCACCAGCAGAGATTTGGGCGACAGTGGCAATCAGCCCCAGCATTTT
CDR3 protein: CATSRDLGDSGNQPQHF

D gene: -
clone size: -
J gene: TRBJ1-1
CDR3 length: 17
V gene: TRBV19
CDR3 DNA: TGTGCCAGTAGTATCGCCCACGGGGGGACAATGAACACTGAAGCTTTCTTT
CDR3 protein: CASSIAHGGTMNTEAFF

D gene: -
clone size: -
J gene: TRBJ2-7
CDR3 length: 15
V gene: TRBV7-8
CDR3 DNA: TGTGCCAGCAGCTTAGAAGGGGGGGGGCCCTACGAGCAGTACTTC
CDR3 protein: CASSLEGGGPYEQYF

D gene: -
clone size: -
J gene: TRBJ1-3
CDR3 length: 17
V gene: TRBV9
CDR3 DNA: TGTGCCAGCAGCGTAGCTGGGACTTCCCGTGCTGGAAACACCATATATTTT
CDR3 protein: CASSVAGTSRAGNTIYF

D gene: -
clone size: -
J gene: TRBJ1-1
CDR3 length: 14
V gene: TRBV3-1/TRBV3-2
CDR3 DNA: TGTGCCAGCAGCCAAGGCGGGACCCACACTGAAGCTTTCTTT
CDR3 protein: CASSQGGTHTEAFF

D gene: -
clone size: -
J gene: TRBJ2-5
CDR3 length: 15
V gene: TRBV27
CDR3 DNA: TGTGCCAGCGGACCCGTTGACAGGTACCAAGAGACCCAGTACTTC
CDR3 protein: CASGPVDRYQETQYF

D gene: TRBD1
clone size: -
J gene: TRBJ2-3
CDR3 length: 15
V gene: TRBV7-9
CDR3 DNA: TGTGCCAGCAGCTTTGGGACAGGGGGCACAGATACGCAGTATTTT
CDR3 protein: CASSFGTGGTDTQYF